Listed here are 24 T cell receptor beta chains from one sample, sequenced in a study of identical twins. MiXCR, applied by TCRdb to the 5' RACE reads, yields one record per CDR3 protein. The sample consists of about 520,000 distinct CDR3 sequences, approximately 22% of them appearing once. The sample also formed part of further work on T cells expressing NK-cell markers.

The sequencing sample was made of CD4+ T cells sorted from blood. The receptors originated from a woman in her late teens or twenties in good health.

This sequence joins TRBV14 and TRBJ1-2, with D tentatively TRBD1 (6 bases). The length of the CDR3 is 16 residues. Germline V gives CDR1 SGHDN, CDR2 FVKESK. V was cut by 2 bases and J by 3 bases, with 16 bases left in between. The CDR3: CASSQREGHLHYGYTF. CDR3 sequence (DNA): TGTGCCAGCAGCCAAAGGGAGGGACACTTACACTATGGCTACACCTTC.

In its sample, this clonotype was seen a few times. CDR3: CASSLARYHEQYF. CDR3 bases: TGTGCCAGCAGTTTAGCGCGCTACCACGAGCAGTACTTC. The V call is TRBV12-3 or TRBV12-4, the J call TRBJ2-7; D unresolved. The germline V and J ends were trimmed by 0 bases and 5 bases, with 8 bases remaining between them. The CDR3 totals 13 residues.

This CDR3 is CASSIRDTGELFF. The CDR3 region has the DNA TGTGCCAGCAGTATCAGGGACACCGGGGAGCTGTTTTTT. The genes are TRBV27 and TRBJ2-2, with a tentative D call TRBD1 (5 bases). This CDR3 is built from 13 residues. CDR1 is MNHEY, CDR2 SMNVEV, per germline (reference sequence). Trimming took 5 bases from V and 3 from J, leaving 7 bases between them.

This clonotype was recorded a few times. The rearrangement links TRBV10-3 to TRBJ2-3; 8 bases are shared with TRBD2. Unmatched junction bases numbered 11, after V lost 4 bases and J lost 5 bases. The germline V gene has CDR1 ENHRY and CDR2 SYGVKD. This CDR3 comprises 16 residues. The CDR3 reads CAISGTSPGKGDTQYF. CDR3 nucleotide sequence: TGTGCCATCAGTGGGACTAGCCCCGGAAAGGGAGATACGCAGTATTTT.

The J gene is TRBJ2-1, the V gene TRBV5-5; no clear D. The CDR3 covers 14 residues. Germline V gene lookup returns CDR1 SGHKS and CDR2 YYEKEE (reference sequence). V gave up 0 bases and J gave up 3 bases, with 7 bases separating them. The CDR3 is CASSLAVIYNEQFF. CDR3 in DNA: TGTGCCAGCAGCTTGGCTGTGATCTACAATGAGCAGTTCTTC.

CDR3 sequence: CASSPGTSENRGSYNEQFF. For the CDR3, the DNA is TGTGCCAGCAGCCCGGGGACTAGCGAGAACCGCGGCTCCTACAATGAGCAGTTCTTC. The V call is TRBV11-1, the J call TRBJ2-1; 10 bases align to TRBD2. The CDR3 has 19 residues. V lost 5 bases and J lost 0; bases outside the gene matches: 13. Germline V gene data show CDR1 as SGHAT and CDR2 as FQDESV (reference sequence). The variable domain in full, with the rest retrieved from reference TRBV11-1 and TRBJ2-1, is EAEVAQSPRYKITEKSQAVAFWCDPISGHATLYWYRQILGQGPELLVQFQDESVVDDSQLPKDRFSAERLKGVDSTLKIQPAELGDSAMYLCASSPGTSENRGSYNEQFFGPGTRLTVL.

This sequence joins TRBV7-6 and TRBJ2-5; 7 bases line up with TRBD1. There are 15 residues in the CDR3. V lost 5 bases, J lost 5 bases, and 11 bases stayed unmatched. CDR1 and CDR2 (germline): SGHVS, FNYEAQ. CDR3 bases: TGTGCCAGCAGCCCAAGCCCACAGGGGTCGGAGACCCAGTACTTC. It is translated as CASSPSPQGSETQYF.

This rearrangement joins TRBV6-2 or TRBV6-3 to TRBJ2-1, with 8 nucleotides matching TRBD2. Germline-derived CDR1 and CDR2 are MNHEY and SVGEGT. V was pared by 10 bases and J by 9 bases, with 17 bases of the junction left unmatched. The CDR3 is 15 amino acids. The CDR3 DNA reads as TGTGCCACCCAAAAGATAGCGGGATTGGTAGGTGAGCAGTTCTTC. Its translation is CATQKIAGLVGEQFF.

The chain couples TRBV6-1 to TRBJ2-2, with 8 nucleotides matching TRBD1. CDR1 is MNHNS, CDR2 SASEGT, per germline. Trimming cost V 5 bases and J 6 bases; bases outside gene matches: 17. The CDR3 covers 18 residues. The CDR3: CASSKTPMTGAGAGELFF. The CDR3 coding sequence is TGTGCCAGCAGTAAAACACCAATGACAGGGGCCGGGGCCGGGGAGCTGTTTTTT.

The CDR3: CASRGVGSSYEQYF. DNA for the CDR3: TGTGCCAGCAGGGGGGTCGGGTCCTCCTACGAGCAGTACTTC. The chain uses TRBV2 and TRBJ2-7; D assignment may be TRBD1 or TRBD2 (5 bases each). This CDR3 is built from 14 residues. Germline V lookup: CDR1 SNHLY, CDR2 FYNNEI. The V end lost 6 bases, the J end lost 0 bases, and 12 bases lay between the germline ends.

V gene TRBV13 combines with J gene TRBJ1-5; TRBD1 aligns across 8 bases. The V and J ends lost 3 bases and 4 bases, in that order; junction bases with no gene match: 2. CDR3 size: 14 residues. Germline V gene sequence: CDR1 PRHDT, CDR2 FYEKMQ (reference sequence). The CDR3 is CASSFRDRNQPQHF. CDR3 sequence (DNA): TGTGCCAGCAGCTTCCGGGACAGGAATCAGCCCCAGCATTTT.

The DNA of the CDR3 is TGTGCCAGCAGTCCCCTCGTAAGCGAGCAGTACTTC. Translation: CASSPLVSEQYF. V and J are TRBV12-3 or TRBV12-4 and TRBJ2-7; D is unclear. Trimming shortened V by 5 bases and J by 6 bases, and 11 bases separated the two germline ends. CDR3 length equals 12 residues.

Many counts were recorded for this clonotype. The chain couples TRBV12-3 or TRBV12-4 to TRBJ1-4; D remains ambiguous. V lost 7 bases and J 7 bases, leaving 13 bases between the germline ends. CDR3 length equals 13 residues. This CDR3 is CASTMGLGEKLFF. For the CDR3, the DNA is TGTGCCAGCACGATGGGCCTAGGTGAAAAACTGTTTTTT.

This clonotype was counted between two and nine times. V and J are TRBV20-1 and TRBJ2-1; weak D call: TRBD1 (6 bases). With 5 bases removed from V and 1 base from J, the gap between germline ends came to 21 bases. CDR1 DFQATT and CDR2 SNEGSKA come from the germline V gene (reference sequence). This CDR3 spans 17 amino acids. CDR3: CSALRSLGQLSYNEQFF. The CDR3 nucleotides read TGCAGTGCTCTGCGGTCATTAGGACAGCTTTCCTACAATGAGCAGTTCTTC.

The V gene is TRBV20-1, the J gene TRBJ2-7; tentative D call: TRBD2 (6 bases). Germline-derived CDR1 and CDR2 are DFQATT and SNEGSKA (reference sequence). This CDR3 region has 15 residues. V dropped 2 bases and J dropped 0 bases, with 14 bases sitting between them. This CDR3 reads CSARSRAGRSYEQYF. CDR3 coding DNA: TGCAGTGCTAGATCCCGAGCGGGCCGCTCCTACGAGCAGTACTTC.

A remark on this clonotype: Germline is not matched at one junction end, which may reflect a read error. The chain employs TRBV6-5 and TRBJ1-2; the match to TRBD1 covers 7 bases. The V gene's germline CDR1 is MNHEY and CDR2 SVGAGI. This CDR3 has 14 amino acids. The CDR3 bases are TGTGCCAGCAGTTACGACAGGGTGGACTACGGCTACACCTTC. This encodes CASSYDRVDYGYTF.

This clonotype has only a few counts. The chain links TRBV7-9 to TRBJ2-3, with a tentative D call TRBD1 (5 bases). V lost 7 bases and J 2 bases, leaving 13 bases between the germline ends. Germline V gives CDR1 SEHNR, CDR2 FQNEAQ (reference sequence). The CDR3 is 14 amino acids. The CDR3 nucleotides are TGTGCCAGCAATAAGGGGCCCTCCACAGATACGCAGTATTTT. Its protein is CASNKGPSTDTQYF.

This clonotype was counted a few times. The J gene is TRBJ1-6, the V gene TRBV12-3 or TRBV12-4, with 9 bases fitting TRBD1. The CDR3 covers 16 residues. The V and J ends lost 6 bases and 13 bases, in that order; junction bases with no gene match: 16. This CDR3 is CASRTPGQGSNWPLHF. CDR3 nucleotides: TGTGCCAGCAGGACCCCGGGACAGGGATCGAATTGGCCCCTCCACTTT.

This clonotype was observed a few times. The V call is TRBV13, the J call TRBJ2-3; TRBD2 matches 8 bases. CDR1 and CDR2 (germline): PRHDT, FYEKMQ (reference sequence). The CDR3 has 18 residues. Unmatched junction bases numbered 9, after V lost 1 base and J lost 0 bases. The CDR3 DNA reads as TGTGCCAGCAGCTTAGAAAATAGCGGGGCCTTTAGCACAGATACGCAGTATTTT. It yields the protein CASSLENSGAFSTDTQYF.

This clonotype showed up just a few times. The chain links TRBV18 to TRBJ2-7; unclear D gene. The CDR3 loop spans 16 amino acids. Trimming took 3 bases from V and 1 from J, leaving 16 bases between them. Germline assignment: CDR1 KGHSH and CDR2 LQKENI. The CDR3 here is CASSPTVGPLSYEQYF. CDR3 nucleotides: TGTGCCAGCTCACCGACTGTCGGTCCCCTTTCCTACGAGCAGTACTTC.

The V gene is TRBV5-1, the J gene TRBJ2-7; 7 bases match TRBD2. The CDR3 extends over 12 amino acids. V dropped 4 bases and J dropped 10; count of bases not matched to a gene: 8. Germline loops: CDR1 SGHRS, CDR2 YFSETQ. CDR3 in DNA: TGCGCCAGCAGCCCCCCGCGGGGGAGACAGTACTTC. The encoded protein is CASSPPRGRQYF.

This chain uses TRBV12-3 or TRBV12-4 with TRBJ1-5, with a possible D match to TRBD1 (5 bases). The CDR3 consists of 13 residues. Trimming removed 4 bases at V and 9 bases at J, with 13 bases between. Written as DNA, the CDR3 is TGTGCCAGCAGTTGGGACCCTGGGGGGCCCCAGCATTTT. Its translation is CASSWDPGGPQHF.

A few counts support this clonotype. This rearrangement joins TRBV6-5 to TRBJ2-5; either TRBD1 or TRBD2 may fit D (6 bases each). Germline-derived CDR1 and CDR2 are MNHEY and SVGAGI. Trimming shortened V by 3 bases and J by 5 bases, and 13 bases separated the two germline ends. The CDR3 contains 14 residues. CDR3 in amino acids: CASSYSTGRETQYF. In DNA form, the CDR3 reads TGTGCCAGCAGTTATAGTACAGGGAGGGAGACCCAGTACTTC.

V and J are TRBV7-2 and TRBJ2-5; D remains ambiguous. Germline CDR1 reads SGHTA; CDR2 reads FQGNSA. Trimming removed 4 bases at V and 4 bases at J, with 13 bases between. The CDR3 spans 14 residues. The CDR3 bases are TGTGCCAGCAGCTCCCAAGGCCCCCCAGAGACCCAGTACTTC. Protein sequence: CASSSQGPPETQYF. Based on the CDR3 plus reference TRBV7-2 and TRBJ2-5, the full variable domain is GAGVSQSPSNKVTEKGKDVELRCDPISGHTALYWYRQSLGQGLEFLIYFQGNSAPDKSGLPSDRFSAERTGGSVSTLTIQRTQQEDSAVYLCASSSQGPPETQYFGPGTRLLVL.